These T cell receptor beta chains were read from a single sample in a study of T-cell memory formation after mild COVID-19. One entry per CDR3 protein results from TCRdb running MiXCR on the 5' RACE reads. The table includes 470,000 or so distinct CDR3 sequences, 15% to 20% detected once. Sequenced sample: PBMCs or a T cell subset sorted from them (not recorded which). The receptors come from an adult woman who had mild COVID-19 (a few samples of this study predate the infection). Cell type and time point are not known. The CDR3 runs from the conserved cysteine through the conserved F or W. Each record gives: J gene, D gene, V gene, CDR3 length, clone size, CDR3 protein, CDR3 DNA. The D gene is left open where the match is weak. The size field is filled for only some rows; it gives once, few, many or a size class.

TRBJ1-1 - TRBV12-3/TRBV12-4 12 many CASSLLESRAFF TGTGCCAGCAGTTTACTTGAGAGTCGAGCTTTCTTT
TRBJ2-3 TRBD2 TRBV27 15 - CASSLAGGAADTQYF TGTGCCAGCAGTTTAGCCGGGGGGGCGGCAGATACGCAGTATTTT
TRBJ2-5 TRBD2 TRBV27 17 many CASSTTSGSLFPETQYF TGTGCCAGCAGCACGACTAGCGGGAGCTTATTTCCAGAGACCCAGTACTTC
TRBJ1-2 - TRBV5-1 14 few CASSRTGVNYGYTF TGCGCCAGCAGCCGTACTGGAGTTAACTATGGCTACACCTTC
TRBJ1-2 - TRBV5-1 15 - CASSLGGQPSYGYTF TGCGCCAGCAGCTTGGGAGGACAGCCTTCCTATGGCTACACCTTC
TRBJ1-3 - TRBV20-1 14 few CSAFARQSGNTIYF TGCAGTGCTTTCGCCCGACAGTCTGGAAACACCATATATTTT
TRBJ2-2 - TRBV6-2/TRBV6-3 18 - CASSSQLLGGRATGELFF TGTGCCAGCAGTTCGCAGCTCCTTGGGGGGCGCGCCACCGGGGAGCTGTTTTTT
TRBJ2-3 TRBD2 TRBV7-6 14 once CASGLAGEADTQYF TGTGCCAGCGGACTAGCGGGAGAGGCAGATACGCAGTATTTT
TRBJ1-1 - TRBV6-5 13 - CASSYGVRTEAFF TGTGCCAGCAGTTACGGGGTGAGGACTGAAGCTTTCTTT
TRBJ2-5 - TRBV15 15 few CATSRGGGAGETQYF TGTGCCACCAGCAGAGGAGGGGGGGCTGGGGAGACCCAGTACTTC
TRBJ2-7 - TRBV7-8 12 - CASSSSMGEQYF TGTGCCAGCAGCTCCTCCATGGGGGAGCAGTACTTC
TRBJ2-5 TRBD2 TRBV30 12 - CAWSRGGETQYF TGTGCCTGGAGTCGGGGGGGTGAGACCCAGTACTTC
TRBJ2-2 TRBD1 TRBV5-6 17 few CASSYRDRAVRDGELFF TGTGCCAGCAGCTACCGGGACAGGGCCGTAAGGGACGGGGAGCTGTTTTTT
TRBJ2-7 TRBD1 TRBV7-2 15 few CASSLFPGTGYEQYF TGTGCCAGCAGCTTATTTCCCGGGACAGGCTACGAGCAGTACTTC
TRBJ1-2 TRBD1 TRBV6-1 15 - CASSDRDRGNYGYTF TGTGCCAGCAGTGACCGGGACAGGGGTAACTATGGCTACACCTTC
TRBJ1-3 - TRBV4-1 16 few CASSPFPAASGNTIYF TGCGCCAGCAGCCCCTTTCCGGCAGCCTCTGGAAACACCATATATTTT
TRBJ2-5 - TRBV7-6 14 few CASSFQGRQETQYF TGTGCCAGCAGCTTTCAGGGGCGCCAAGAGACCCAGTACTTC
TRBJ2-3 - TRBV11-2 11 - CASSLQWARYF TGTGCCAGCAGCTTACAGTGGGCGCGGTATTTT
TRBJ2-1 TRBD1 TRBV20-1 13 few CSAHGLGQGEQFF TGCAGTGCTCATGGACTCGGACAGGGCGAGCAGTTCTTC
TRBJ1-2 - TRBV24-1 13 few CATSDLLRDGYTF TGTGCCACCAGTGATTTGCTTAGGGATGGCTACACCTTC
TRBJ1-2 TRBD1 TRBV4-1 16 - CASSQVGTGRSYGYTF TGCGCCAGCAGCCAAGTGGGGACAGGTCGATCCTATGGCTACACCTTC
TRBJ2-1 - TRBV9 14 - CASSVEQGSNEQFF TGTGCCAGCAGCGTAGAACAGGGTAGTAATGAGCAGTTCTTC
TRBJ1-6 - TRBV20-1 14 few CSARDPIVGSPLHF TGCAGTGCTAGAGATCCCATCGTGGGTTCACCCCTCCACTTT
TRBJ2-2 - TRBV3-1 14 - CASSPDGRPGELFF TGTGCCAGCAGCCCGGATGGGCGCCCCGGGGAGCTGTTTTTT
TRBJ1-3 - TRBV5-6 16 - CASSRDGSQGGNTIYF TGTGCCAGCAGCCGCGATGGCAGCCAAGGGGGAAACACCATATATTTT